The 32 T cell receptor beta chains below were found in one sample sequenced in a study of CD8+ T cells in alopecia areata. After isolation, RNA underwent reverse transcription to generate cDNA as the sequencing template. The data were produced by immunoSEQ multiplex PCR, yet TCRdb's version contains in-frame clones alone and is incomplete. Among 110,000 or so clones listed, around two fifths were seen once. The specimen was CD4+ T cells sorted from blood. These receptors were taken from a human donor with alopecia areata.

Only one count was recorded for this clone. The rearrangement joins TRBV25-1 to TRBJ1-6; 7 bases line up with TRBD1. With 7 bases clipped from V and 7 bases from J, the junction kept 7 bases outside the gene matches. The CDR3 sequence is 14 residues long. Germline V CDR1 and CDR2: MGHDK, SYGVNS. The CDR3 protein is CASKNQGVNSPLHF. In DNA, the CDR3 is TGTGCCAGCAAGAATCAGGGGGTAAATTCACCCCTCCACTTT.

The rearrangement joins TRBV9 to TRBJ1-2; 9 bases are shared with TRBD1. Germline V lookup: CDR1 SGDLS, CDR2 YYNGEE. This CDR3 is 15 amino acids long. V shed 4 bases, J shed 8 bases, and the junction held 12 bases outside the gene matches. DNA of the CDR3: TGTGCCAGCAGCCCACTCACAGGGGGCGCGAAAGGCTACACCTTC. Its translation is CASSPLTGGAKGYTF.

The V and J genes are TRBV29-1 and TRBJ1-2; D might be TRBD1 (6 bases). Deletions cut 7 bases from V and 0 bases from J, with 15 bases between. Germline V gene data show CDR1 as SQVTM and CDR2 as ANQGSEA. This CDR3 has 14 amino acids. The CDR3 DNA is TGCAGCGGGAACAGGGACGGAGCTAACTATGGCTACACCTTC. This translates into CSGNRDGANYGYTF.

The chain links TRBV28 to TRBJ2-7; no definite D call. The V end lost 4 bases, the J end lost 2 bases, and 9 bases lay between the germline ends. The CDR3 contains 13 residues. Germline CDR1 is MDHEN and CDR2 is SYDVKM. The CDR3 DNA reads TGTGCCAGCAGTTCCTCCAAACCCTACGAGCAGTACTTC. Amino acids: CASSSSKPYEQYF. Full variable domain (rest looked up from reference TRBV28 and TRBJ2-7): DVKVTQSSRYLVKRTGEKVFLECVQDMDHENMFWYRQDPGLGLRLIYFSYDVKMKEKGDIPEGYSVSREKKERFSLILESASTNQTSMYLCASSSSKPYEQYFGPGTRLTVT.

The rearrangement uses TRBV30 and TRBJ2-7; tentatively, D is TRBD2 (5 bases). Germline CDR1 reads GTSNPN; CDR2 reads SVGIG (reference sequence). The V end was cut by 5 bases, the J end by 1 base, with 9 bases between. The CDR3 length is 12 residues. DNA for the CDR3: TGTGCCTGGGCACTAGGATCCTACGAGCAGTACTTC. Amino acid sequence: CAWALGSYEQYF.

The chain recombines TRBV5-1 with TRBJ1-2, with D perhaps matching TRBD1 (5 bases). The CDR3 extends over 12 amino acids. V lost 1 base and J lost 8, with 9 bases in between. Germline V gene data show CDR1 as SGHRS and CDR2 as YFSETQ. The CDR3 bases are TGCGCCAGCAGCTTGCTGGGGGAAGGCTACACCTTC. Its protein is CASSLLGEGYTF.

J is TRBJ2-7 and V is TRBV29-1; D is ambiguous. Germline V CDR1 and CDR2: SQVTM, ANQGSEA. V lost 6 bases and J 0 bases, leaving 9 bases between the germline ends. The CDR3 has 12 residues. CDR3 sequence: CSVRTVSYEQYF. DNA for the CDR3: TGCAGCGTCAGGACGGTCTCCTACGAGCAGTACTTC.

This clone has a handful of counts. The genes are TRBV6-6 and TRBJ2-6; D gene uncertain. Trimming removed 6 bases from V and 1 base from J, with 7 bases in between. Germline V gene data show CDR1 as MNHNY and CDR2 as SVGAGI (reference sequence). CDR3 length: 14 residues. The CDR3 region is CASRSTSGANVLTF. CDR3 nucleotides: TGTGCCAGCAGAAGTACTTCTGGGGCCAACGTCCTGACTTTC.

The chain combines TRBV30 with TRBJ1-1, with 7 nucleotides matching TRBD1. This CDR3 contains 12 residues. Trimming at V came to 3 bases and at J to 5 bases, leaving 3 bases not matched to a gene. The V gene's germline CDR1 is GTSNPN and CDR2 SVGIG (reference sequence). CDR3 bases: TGTGCCTGGAGACAGGGGAGGACTGAAGCTTTCTTT. This sequence encodes CAWRQGRTEAFF.

The rearrangement uses TRBV18 and TRBJ2-1; 10 bases match TRBD2. J lost 4 bases, V lost 6 bases, and 3 bases had no gene match. The CDR3 runs 14 residues. Germline assignment: CDR1 KGHSH and CDR2 LQKENI. CDR3 residues: CASSGLAMYNEQFF. Written as DNA, the CDR3 is TGTGCCAGCTCGGGACTAGCGATGTACAATGAGCAGTTCTTC.

As to this clone: An end of the junction does not agree with germline; a read error may underlie this. This rearrangement joins TRBV4-2 to TRBJ2-7; D tentatively reads TRBD1 or TRBD2 (5 bases each). Germline V gene data show CDR1 as LGHNA and CDR2 as YNFKEQ. This CDR3 has 14 amino acids. The chain's CDR3 is CASRPEPGPYEKYF. The CDR3 nucleotides are TGTGCCAGCAGACCGGAGCCGGGACCATACGAGAAGTACTTC.

This chain uses TRBV7-3 with TRBJ1-1; no clear D gene. CDR3 length: 15 residues. The V gene lost 5 bases and the J gene lost 0 bases, with 13 bases spanning the gap. In germline, CDR1 is SGHTA, CDR2 FQGTGA. This CDR3 reads CASSPGLKMNTEAFF. CDR3 DNA: TGTGCCAGCAGCCCCGGACTCAAAATGAACACTGAAGCTTTCTTT.

The gene calls are TRBV29-1 and TRBJ2-3; TRBD2 aligns across 8 bases. The CDR3 spans 13 residues. Trimming removed 4 bases from V and 2 bases from J; junction bases left unmatched: 2. Germline CDR1 reads SQVTM; CDR2 reads ANQGSEA. CDR3 nucleotides: TGCAGCGTTGCCGGGGGGGCCACAGATACGCAGTATTTT. As protein: CSVAGGATDTQYF.

The chain recombines TRBV4-3 with TRBJ2-5, with TRBD1 matching 10 bases. Trimming at V came to 3 bases and at J to 1 base, leaving 5 bases not matched to a gene. CDR1 LGHNA and CDR2 YSLEER come from the germline V gene. CDR3 length equals 16 residues. The CDR3 reads CASSQRQGAGQETQYF. As DNA, the CDR3 is TGCGCCAGCAGCCAGCGACAGGGGGCGGGCCAAGAGACCCAGTACTTC.

This clone was seen more than once but under ten times. In DNA form, the CDR3 reads TGTGCCAGCAGTGGGTCAGATACGCAGTATTTT. This codes for CASSGSDTQYF. V gene TRBV28 combines with J gene TRBJ2-3; D gene unclear. The CDR3 is made up of 11 amino acids. The V end lost 5 bases, the J end lost 4 bases, and 4 bases lay between the germline ends. Germline values: CDR1 MDHEN, CDR2 SYDVKM.

This clone was recorded a few times. This chain links TRBV7-9 with TRBJ1-5; no clear D gene. CDR1 and CDR2 from the germline V gene are SEHNR and FQNEAQ (reference sequence). V was cut by 5 bases and J by 3 bases, with 2 bases left in between. The CDR3 is 11 residues long. The DNA for the CDR3 is TGTGCCAGCAGCGCCAATCAGCCCCAGCATTTT. This gives the protein CASSANQPQHF.

The chain couples TRBV18 to TRBJ2-1, with 9 bases identical to TRBD2. CDR3 size: 15 residues. After removal of 2 bases from V and 6 bases from J, the junction contained 5 bases not matched to a gene. Per germline, CDR1 KGHSH and CDR2 LQKENI. The CDR3 DNA reads as TGTGCCAGCTCACCAGGGAGCGGGAGGTTCAATGAGCAGTTCTTC. This gives the protein CASSPGSGRFNEQFF.

This clone was seen more than once but under ten times. The chain couples TRBV6-1 to TRBJ2-5, with D perhaps matching TRBD2 (5 bases). With 4 bases removed from V and 5 bases from J, the gap between germline ends came to 11 bases. This CDR3 is built from 13 residues. From germline, CDR1 is MNHNS and CDR2 SASEGT. CDR3 protein: CASSVLGSETQYF. DNA of the CDR3: TGTGCCAGCAGTGTTCTGGGGAGCGAGACCCAGTACTTC.

The rearrangement uses TRBV7-9 and TRBJ2-5, with a possible D match to TRBD1 (6 bases). Germline-derived CDR1 and CDR2 are SEHNR and FQNEAQ (reference sequence). This CDR3 is built from 17 residues. V was trimmed by 5 bases and J by 1 base, leaving 20 bases between them. The CDR3 loop is CASSPRQAFGGQETQYF. CDR3 coding DNA: TGTGCCAGCAGCCCCAGACAGGCATTTGGGGGCCAAGAGACCCAGTACTTC.

The chain has TRBV29-1 and TRBJ2-5; D is unresolved. The length of the CDR3 is 13 residues. Between the trimmed V and J ends, which lost 6 bases and 1 base, there was a span of 12 bases. Germline V gene lookup returns CDR1 SQVTM and CDR2 ANQGSEA. CDR3 bases: TGCAGCGTCCTCGGTGGTACCCAAGAGACCCAGTACTTC. Protein product: CSVLGGTQETQYF.

V usage is TRBV7-9 and J usage is TRBJ2-5, with 7 bases fitting TRBD1. CDR1 is SEHNR, CDR2 FQNEAQ, per germline (reference sequence). With 5 bases clipped from V and 2 bases from J, the junction kept 5 bases outside the gene matches. The CDR3 totals 14 residues. DNA of the CDR3: TGTGCCAGCAGCCAGCAGGGACAGCAAGAGACCCAGTACTTC. Translating it yields CASSQQGQQETQYF.

This clone was found a few times. This chain links TRBV29-1 with TRBJ1-1; 9 bases map to TRBD1. The junction had 4 bases not matched to a gene; V was cut back by 6 bases and J by 5 bases. The CDR3 covers 12 residues. From germline, CDR1 is SQVTM and CDR2 ANQGSEA. The CDR3 is CSVGDRVTEAFF. The CDR3 DNA reads TGCAGCGTAGGGGACAGGGTAACTGAAGCTTTCTTT.

CDR3 nucleotide sequence: TGTGCCAGCAGCTACTATGAGGGCACTGAAGCTTTCTTT. Translated: CASSYYEGTEAFF. This rearrangement joins TRBV7-3 to TRBJ1-1; D call uncertain. V was trimmed by 4 bases and J by 4 bases, leaving 10 bases between them. CDR3 size: 13 residues. From germline, CDR1 is SGHTA and CDR2 FQGTGA.

The chain carries TRBV29-1 and TRBJ1-1; D ambiguous. This CDR3 has 11 residues. Trimming left V 7 bases short and J 6 bases short, with 12 bases between. In germline, CDR1 is SQVTM, CDR2 ANQGSEA. The CDR3 DNA is TGCAGCGGCCGGGGTGAGTCTGAAGCTTTCTTT. This translates into CSGRGESEAFF.

This chain links TRBV5-1 with TRBJ2-7; 7 bases map to TRBD1. CDR1 SGHRS and CDR2 YFSETQ come from the germline V gene. J lost 2 bases, V lost 1 base, and 3 bases had no gene match. The CDR3 totals 14 residues. CDR3 amino acids: CASSLSRGTYEQYF. The CDR3 coding sequence is TGCGCCAGCAGCTTGAGCAGGGGGACCTACGAGCAGTACTTC. Using reference TRBV5-1 and TRBJ2-7 for the parts outside the CDR3, the full variable domain is KAGVTQTPRYLIKTRGQQVTLSCSPISGHRSVSWYQQTPGQGLQFLFEYFSETQRNKGNFPGRFSGRQFSNSRSEMNVSTLELGDSALYLCASSLSRGTYEQYFGPGTRLTVT.

The J gene is TRBJ2-7, the V gene TRBV5-1, with TRBD1 identical over 8 bases. The germline gives CDR1 SGHRS, CDR2 YFSETQ. The V segment lost 3 bases and the J segment 4 bases; nucleotides outside the gene matches: 12. This CDR3 region has 16 residues. Here the CDR3 DNA reads TGCGCCAGCAGCTCCACAGGGGGTTTCGATGGATACGAGCAGTACTTC. This translates into CASSSTGGFDGYEQYF.

V and J are TRBV18 and TRBJ2-1, with 9 bases fitting TRBD2. Looked up from germline, CDR1 is KGHSH and CDR2 is LQKENI. Trimming at V came to 3 bases and at J to 3 bases, leaving 3 bases not matched to a gene. This CDR3 region has 15 residues. The CDR3 coding sequence is TGTGCCAGCTCACCCCCTAGCGGGGTCTACAATGAGCAGTTCTTC. Translating it yields CASSPPSGVYNEQFF.

The rearrangement uses TRBV2 and TRBJ2-5, with 9 bases aligning to TRBD2. Germline CDR1 and CDR2: SNHLY and FYNNEI. The CDR3 spans 16 residues. V lost 8 bases, J lost 3 bases, and 13 bases stayed unmatched. CDR3 amino acids: CASSSGGTVDKETQYF. CDR3 coding DNA: TGTGCCAGCTCGAGCGGGGGGACGGTGGATAAAGAGACCCAGTACTTC.

The rearrangement joins TRBV7-6 to TRBJ2-5; a weak D match, TRBD2 (6 bases). Germline assignment: CDR1 SGHVS and CDR2 FNYEAQ. V was pared by 0 bases and J by 7 bases, with 12 bases between. The CDR3 is made up of 14 amino acids. CDR3 DNA: TGTGCCAGCAGCTTAGCGGGGGGATTCGGGACCCAGTACTTC. Its translation is CASSLAGGFGTQYF. The full variable domain, rest sourced from reference TRBV7-6 and TRBJ2-5, is GAGVSQSPRYKVTKRGQDVALRCDPISGHVSLYWYRQALGQGPEFLTYFNYEAQQDKSGLPNDRFSAERPEGSISTLTIQRTEQRDSAMYRCASSLAGGFGTQYFGPGTRLLVL.

This clone was seen only a few times. The chain uses TRBV29-1 and TRBJ1-5; 8 bases are shared with TRBD1. CDR3 length: 13 residues. Germline V lookup: CDR1 SQVTM, CDR2 ANQGSEA. Trimming cost V 5 bases and J 1 base; bases outside gene matches: 1. CDR3 amino acids: CSVQGASNQPQHF. In DNA form, the CDR3 reads TGCAGCGTTCAGGGGGCAAGCAATCAGCCCCAGCATTTT. Complete variable domain (other parts from reference TRBV29-1 and TRBJ1-5): SAVISQKPSRDICQRGTSLTIQCQVDSQVTMMFWYRQQPGQSLTLIATANQGSEATYESGFVIDKFPISRPNLTFSTLTVSNMSPEDSSIYLCSVQGASNQPQHFGDGTRLSIL.

V usage is TRBV5-4 and J usage is TRBJ2-3; 12 positions match TRBD2. This CDR3 contains 18 residues. Per germline, CDR1 SGHNT and CDR2 YYREEE (reference sequence). V trimming: 0 bases; J trimming: 0 bases; junction bases outside the gene matches: 5. Written as DNA, the CDR3 is TGTGCCAGCAGCTTGGCCGCGACTAGCGGGGGAAGCACAGATACGCAGTATTTT. The encoded protein is CASSLAATSGGSTDTQYF.

In its sample, this clone was seen once. This rearrangement joins TRBV30 to TRBJ2-1; possibly TRBD2 for D (6 bases). CDR1 is GTSNPN and CDR2 is SVGIG in the germline V gene (reference sequence). Trimming took 1 base from V and 1 from J, leaving 11 bases between them. The CDR3 runs to 15 residues. This CDR3 is CAWSGPEGSYNEQFF. In DNA, the CDR3 is TGTGCCTGGAGTGGGCCGGAGGGGTCCTACAATGAGCAGTTCTTC.